These 24 T cell receptor beta chains originate from one sample sequenced in a study of blood T cell repertoires in COVID-19. The protocol was immunoSEQ multiplex PCR, while the TCRdb copy is restricted to in-frame clones and leaves out a portion. The repertoire holds approximately 300,000 clones, with 90% as singletons. The sequenced sample was PBMCs or T cells enriched from blood (not recorded which). These receptors were collected from a young woman with acute COVID-19.

This chain connects TRBV24-1 to TRBJ2-1; possible D gene TRBD2, 6 bases. The length of the CDR3 is 11 residues. Trimming shortened V by 5 bases and J by 8 bases, and 6 bases separated the two germline ends. Germline assignment: CDR1 KGHDR and CDR2 SFDVKD. The CDR3 loop reads CATSGEDEQFF. CDR3 in DNA: TGTGCCACCAGTGGGGAGGATGAGCAGTTCTTC.

On this clone itself: Other nucleotide sequences from this sample produce the same CDR3. V and J are TRBV10-3 and TRBJ2-7, with D possibly matching TRBD1 (6 bases). The CDR3 consists of 14 residues. The germline V and J ends were trimmed by 4 bases and 0 bases, with 10 bases remaining between them. Germline assignment: CDR1 ENHRY and CDR2 SYGVKD. As DNA, the CDR3 is TGTGCCATCAGTGGACAGGCTAGCTCCTACGAGCAGTACTTC. Translation: CAISGQASSYEQYF.

The V gene is TRBV28, the J gene TRBJ2-5; the match to TRBD2 covers 14 bases. The CDR3 sequence is 18 residues long. The germline CDR1 and CDR2 sequences are MDHEN and SYDVKM. The junction had 11 bases not matched to a gene; V was cut back by 4 bases and J by 4 bases. This CDR3 is CASSWDRGLAGDLETQYF. In DNA form, the CDR3 reads TGTGCCAGCAGTTGGGACAGGGGACTAGCGGGAGATCTAGAGACCCAGTACTTC.

This clone showed up just once. The gene calls are TRBV19 and TRBJ2-7; a weak D match, TRBD2 (5 bases). Germline V lookup: CDR1 LNHDA, CDR2 SQIVND (reference sequence). V was pared by 2 bases and J by 4 bases, with 12 bases between. CDR3 length: 14 amino acids. The DNA for the CDR3 is TGTGCCAGTAGTATATTTGGGAGTCGGTACGAGCAGTACTTC. Its translation: CASSIFGSRYEQYF.

The V gene is TRBV11-3, the J gene TRBJ2-7; 9 positions match TRBD2. Germline-derived CDR1 and CDR2 are SGHNT and YENEEA. The CDR3 runs to 15 residues. V was clipped by 5 bases and J by 2 bases; unmatched bases: 7. The CDR3 protein is CASSPLAGGAYEQYF. CDR3 coding DNA: TGTGCCAGCAGCCCACTAGCGGGCGGAGCCTACGAGCAGTACTTC.

This chain joins TRBV28 and TRBJ1-2, with 12 bases identical to TRBD1. This CDR3 has 14 amino acids. Germline V lookup: CDR1 MDHEN, CDR2 SYDVKM. V lost 6 bases, J lost 7 bases, and 6 bases stayed unmatched. CDR3 coding DNA: TGTGCCAGCAGGCCGGGACAGGGGGCATCTGGCTACACCTTC. Its translation: CASRPGQGASGYTF.

This clone is a singleton in its sample. The chain carries TRBV28 and TRBJ1-2, with a tentative D call TRBD1 (6 bases). V lost 3 bases, J lost 2 bases, and 19 bases lay in between. Germline CDR1 reads MDHEN; CDR2 reads SYDVKM. The length of the CDR3 is 17 residues. Written as DNA, the CDR3 is TGTGCCAGCAGTTTTAGCCCCGGGACACCCGTCAACTATGGCTACACCTTC. It encodes CASSFSPGTPVNYGYTF.

V is TRBV18 and J is TRBJ1-2, with 9 positions matching TRBD1. V lost 4 bases, J lost 3 bases, and 6 bases stayed unmatched. CDR3 size: 15 residues. From germline, CDR1 is KGHSH and CDR2 LQKENI. The CDR3 nucleotides read TGTGCCAGCTCACTGGACAGGGGAAAATACTATGGCTACACCTTC. This codes for CASSLDRGKYYGYTF.

The chain joins TRBV19 to TRBJ1-5; 9 bases map to TRBD1. CDR3 size: 14 residues. Germline V gives CDR1 LNHDA, CDR2 SQIVND (reference sequence). J gave up 5 bases and V 8 bases, and 7 bases lay outside the gene matches. For the CDR3, the DNA is TGTGCCAGTGGACAGGGGATCGGGGATCAGCCCCAGCATTTT. Translating gives CASGQGIGDQPQHF.

V usage is TRBV19 and J usage is TRBJ1-2; D ambiguous. The CDR3 length is 14 residues. V was shortened by 5 bases and J by 2 bases, with 12 bases between the two germline ends. The V gene's germline CDR1 is LNHDA and CDR2 SQIVND (reference sequence). This CDR3 is CASSPSSGNYGYTF. In DNA form, the CDR3 reads TGTGCCAGTAGTCCCTCCTCCGGGAACTATGGCTACACCTTC.

J is TRBJ1-5 and V is TRBV28; no clear D. Trimming stripped 7 bases from V and 3 bases from J, with 22 bases between. The CDR3 has 17 amino acids. The V gene's germline CDR1 is MDHEN and CDR2 SYDVKM. CDR3 in amino acids: CASTPPRGRRVNQPQHF. The CDR3 bases are TGTGCCAGCACCCCCCCCCGCGGGAGGCGGGTCAATCAGCCCCAGCATTTT.

The gene calls are TRBV27 and TRBJ1-5, with a possible D match to TRBD1 (5 bases). This CDR3 is 15 amino acids long. Germline V gene data show CDR1 as MNHEY and CDR2 as SMNVEV (reference sequence). Deletions cut 1 base from V and 7 bases from J, with 14 bases between. The CDR3 sequence: CASSLLGGEGQPQHF. In DNA, the CDR3 is TGTGCCAGCAGTTTATTAGGAGGGGAGGGCCAGCCCCAGCATTTT.

The V and J genes are TRBV20-1 and TRBJ1-1; D remains unclear. Trimming cost V 6 bases and J 2 bases, with 7 bases left between them. The CDR3 loop spans 11 amino acids. Germline lookup yields CDR1 DFQATT and CDR2 SNEGSKA (reference sequence). The CDR3 loop is CSAEDNTEAFF. As DNA, the CDR3 is TGCAGTGCGGAGGATAACACTGAAGCTTTCTTT.

The V gene is TRBV11-2, the J gene TRBJ1-3, with D possibly matching TRBD1 (5 bases). Germline CDR1 and CDR2: SGHAT and FQNNGV. With 3 bases removed from V and 9 bases from J, the gap between germline ends came to 15 bases. This CDR3 has 14 residues. CDR3 DNA sequence: TGTGCCAGCAGCTTGGGGGGGAAAAGGTCCACCATATATTTT. Residues: CASSLGGKRSTIYF.

The chain couples TRBV7-9 to TRBJ1-1; 9 bases line up with TRBD1. The CDR3 contains 16 residues. The germline gives CDR1 SEHNR, CDR2 FQNEAQ (reference sequence). J was trimmed by 5 bases and V by 1 base; bases with no gene match: 8. CDR3 bases: TGTGCCAGCAGCTTAGATCCGGGACAGGGAATTACTGAAGCTTTCTTT. Protein: CASSLDPGQGITEAFF.

V is TRBV4-1 and J is TRBJ2-4; D not certain. V shed 0 bases and J shed 6 bases, with 9 bases lying between them. Germline CDR1 MGHRA, CDR2 YSYEKL. CDR3 length: 14 residues. The CDR3 loop reads CASSQENEINIQYF. As DNA, the CDR3 is TGCGCCAGCAGCCAAGAGAACGAGATAAACATTCAGTACTTC.

V usage is TRBV28 and J usage is TRBJ1-5; 7 nucleotides align to TRBD1. The germline V gene encodes CDR1 MDHEN and CDR2 SYDVKM. The J segment lost 0 bases and the V segment lost 7 bases, leaving 9 bases of the junction unmatched. CDR3 length: 16 residues. CDR3 sequence reads: CASTFSGTVSNQPQHF. CDR3 bases: TGTGCCAGCACCTTTTCCGGGACAGTTAGCAATCAGCCCCAGCATTTT.

This chain uses TRBV5-6 with TRBJ1-1; no clear D. V dropped 4 bases and J dropped 1 base, with 14 bases sitting between them. The CDR3 consists of 15 residues. Germline CDR1 reads SGHDT; CDR2 reads YYEEEE. CDR3 DNA: TGTGCCAGCAGCCAACGCCCAGGCCCGAACACTGAAGCTTTCTTT. It specifies CASSQRPGPNTEAFF.

This clone appeared a single time. The chain links TRBV7-9 to TRBJ2-7; 7 positions match TRBD1. The V gene end was trimmed by 3 bases and the J gene end by 1 base; junction bases not matched to a gene: 3. The CDR3 spans 14 residues. The V gene's germline CDR1 is SEHNR and CDR2 FQNEAQ (reference sequence). This CDR3 reads CASSLPGQSYEQYF. CDR3 nucleotides: TGTGCCAGCAGCTTGCCGGGACAGTCCTACGAGCAGTACTTC.

The chain couples TRBV6-1 to TRBJ2-1; D remains ambiguous. This CDR3 is built from 17 residues. The germline V gene encodes CDR1 MNHNS and CDR2 SASEGT. V lost 0 bases and J lost 0, with 12 bases in between. The CDR3 spells CASSEARLVSSYNEQFF. The CDR3 DNA reads TGTGCCAGCAGTGAAGCGAGACTTGTCAGCTCCTACAATGAGCAGTTCTTC.

About this clone: This specimen includes other DNA sequences encoding the same CDR3. The chain employs TRBV5-6 and TRBJ2-2; 7 nucleotides agree with TRBD2. This CDR3 contains 15 residues. The V gene's germline CDR1 is SGHDT and CDR2 YYEEEE. Trimming at V came to 0 bases and at J to 5 bases, leaving 4 bases not matched to a gene. CDR3 DNA: TGTGCCAGCAGCTTGGGCGGGAGAGGGACCGGGGAGCTGTTTTTT. The encoded protein is CASSLGGRGTGELFF.

V and J are TRBV27 and TRBJ2-3, with D maybe TRBD2 (6 bases). V gave up 10 bases and J gave up 2 bases, with 19 bases separating them. Germline assignment: CDR1 MNHEY and CDR2 SMNVEV (reference sequence). There are 15 residues in the CDR3. The CDR3 region has the DNA TGTGCCACCCAACGAGCGGGTCTCAACACAGATACGCAGTATTTT. Translation gives CATQRAGLNTDTQYF.

V is TRBV3-1 (or the pseudogene TRBV3-2) and J is TRBJ2-5, with 10 bases aligning to TRBD1. Trimming removed 4 bases from V and 2 bases from J; junction bases left unmatched: 1. Per germline, CDR1 LGHDT and CDR2 YNNKEL (reference sequence). This CDR3 comprises 14 residues. The CDR3 coding sequence is TGTGCCAGCAGCCGGACAGGGGGACAAGAGACCCAGTACTTC. This gives the protein CASSRTGGQETQYF.

This clone was seen a few times. V and J are TRBV19 and TRBJ1-2; 9 bases match TRBD1. The CDR3 runs to 14 residues. J was trimmed by 7 bases and V by 7 bases; bases with no gene match: 10. CDR1 is LNHDA, CDR2 SQIVND, per germline (reference sequence). The CDR3 coding sequence is TGTGCCAGTACCCACCGGGACAGGGTTGTTGGCTACACCTTC. Its protein is CASTHRDRVVGYTF.